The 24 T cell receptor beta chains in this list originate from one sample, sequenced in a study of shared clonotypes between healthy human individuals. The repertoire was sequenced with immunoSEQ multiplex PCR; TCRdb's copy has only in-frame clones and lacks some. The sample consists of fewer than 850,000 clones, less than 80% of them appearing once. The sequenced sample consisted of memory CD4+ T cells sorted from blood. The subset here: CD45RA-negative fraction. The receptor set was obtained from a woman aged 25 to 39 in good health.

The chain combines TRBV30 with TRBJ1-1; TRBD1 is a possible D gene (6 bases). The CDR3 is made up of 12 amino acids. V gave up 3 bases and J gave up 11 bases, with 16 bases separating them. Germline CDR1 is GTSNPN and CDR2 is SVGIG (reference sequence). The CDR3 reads CAWRTPGAPAFF. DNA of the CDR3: TGTGCCTGGAGGACCCCGGGGGCGCCGGCTTTCTTT. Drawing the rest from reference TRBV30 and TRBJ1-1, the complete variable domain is SQTIHQWPATLVQPVGSPLSLECTVEGTSNPNLYWYRQAAGRGLQLLFYSVGIGQISSEVPQNLSASRPQDRQFILSSKKLLLSDSGFYLCAWRTPGAPAFFGQGTRLTVV.

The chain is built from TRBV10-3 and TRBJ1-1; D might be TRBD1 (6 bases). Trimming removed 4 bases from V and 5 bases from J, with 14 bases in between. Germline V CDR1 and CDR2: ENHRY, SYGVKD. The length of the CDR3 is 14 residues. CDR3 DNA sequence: TGTGCCATCAGTGTGGGGGGCGCGGAAACTGAAGCTTTCTTT. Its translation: CAISVGGAETEAFF.

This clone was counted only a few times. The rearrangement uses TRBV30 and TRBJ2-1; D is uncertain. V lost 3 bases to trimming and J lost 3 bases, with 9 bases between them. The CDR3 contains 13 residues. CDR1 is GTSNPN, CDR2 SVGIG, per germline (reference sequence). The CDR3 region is CAWRGGNYNEQFF. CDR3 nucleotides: TGTGCCTGGAGGGGCGGAAACTACAATGAGCAGTTCTTC.

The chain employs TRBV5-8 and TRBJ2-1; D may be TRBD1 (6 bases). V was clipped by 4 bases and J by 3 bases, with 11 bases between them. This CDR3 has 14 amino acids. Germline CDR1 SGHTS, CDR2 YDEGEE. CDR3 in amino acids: CASSPGHLYNEQFF. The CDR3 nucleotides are TGTGCCAGCAGCCCGGGACACCTCTACAATGAGCAGTTCTTC.

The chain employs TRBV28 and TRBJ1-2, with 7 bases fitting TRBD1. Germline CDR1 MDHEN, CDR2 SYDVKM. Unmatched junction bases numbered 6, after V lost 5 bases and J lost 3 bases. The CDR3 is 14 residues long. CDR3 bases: TGTGCCAGCAGTCCCTTCGACAGGGACTATGGCTACACCTTC. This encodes CASSPFDRDYGYTF.

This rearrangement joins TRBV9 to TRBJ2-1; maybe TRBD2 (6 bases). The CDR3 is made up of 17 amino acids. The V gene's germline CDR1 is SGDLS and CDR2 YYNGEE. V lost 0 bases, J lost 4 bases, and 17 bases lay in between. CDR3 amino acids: CASSVALAAGRYNEQFF. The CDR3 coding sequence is TGTGCCAGCAGCGTAGCTCTCGCGGCGGGACGGTACAATGAGCAGTTCTTC.

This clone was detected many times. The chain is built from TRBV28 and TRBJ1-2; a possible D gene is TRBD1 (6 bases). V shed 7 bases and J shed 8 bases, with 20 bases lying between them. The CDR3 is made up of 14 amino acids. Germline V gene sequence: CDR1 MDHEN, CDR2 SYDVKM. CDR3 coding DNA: TGTGCCAGCATCCGGCAGGGGAGAGGAGGCGGCTACACCTTC. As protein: CASIRQGRGGGYTF.

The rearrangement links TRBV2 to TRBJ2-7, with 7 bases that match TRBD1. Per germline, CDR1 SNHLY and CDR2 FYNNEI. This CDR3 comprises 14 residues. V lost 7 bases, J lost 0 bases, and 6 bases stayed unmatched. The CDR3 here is CASKPTGNSYEQYF. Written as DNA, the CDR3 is TGTGCCAGCAAGCCGACAGGGAACTCCTACGAGCAGTACTTC.

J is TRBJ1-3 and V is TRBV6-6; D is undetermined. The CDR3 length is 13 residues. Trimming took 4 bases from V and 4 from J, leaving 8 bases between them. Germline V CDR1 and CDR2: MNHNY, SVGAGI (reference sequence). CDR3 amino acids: CASSLEVGNTIYF. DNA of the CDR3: TGTGCCAGCAGTTTAGAGGTCGGAAACACCATATATTTT.

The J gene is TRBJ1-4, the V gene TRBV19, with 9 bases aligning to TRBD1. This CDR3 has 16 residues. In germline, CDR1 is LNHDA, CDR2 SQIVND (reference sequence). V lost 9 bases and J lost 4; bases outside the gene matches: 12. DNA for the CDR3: TGTGCCAGCACCGGGACAGGGCGCCTCATTAATGAAAAACTGTTTTTT. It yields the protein CASTGTGRLINEKLFF.

This chain's CDR3 is CASSFGPGEQYF. The CDR3 coding sequence is TGTGCCAGCAGCTTTGGCCCGGGGGAGCAGTATTTT. The J gene is TRBJ2-3, the V gene TRBV7-6, with TRBD2 as a possible D gene (6 bases). CDR1 and CDR2 from the germline V gene are SGHVS and FNYEAQ. Between the trimmed V and J ends, which lost 3 bases and 11 bases, there was a span of 12 bases. CDR3 length: 12 residues.

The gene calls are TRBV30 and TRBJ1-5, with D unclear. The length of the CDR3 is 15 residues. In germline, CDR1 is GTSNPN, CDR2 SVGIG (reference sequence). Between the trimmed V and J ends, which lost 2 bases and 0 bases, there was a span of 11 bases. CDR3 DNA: TGTGCCTGGAGTCTTCCTGTGGGTAGCAATCAGCCCCAGCATTTT. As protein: CAWSLPVGSNQPQHF.

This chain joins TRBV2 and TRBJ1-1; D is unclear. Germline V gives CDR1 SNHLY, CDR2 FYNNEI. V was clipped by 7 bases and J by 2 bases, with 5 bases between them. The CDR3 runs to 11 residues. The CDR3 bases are TGTGCCAGCAAGCGTAACACTGAAGCTTTCTTT. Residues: CASKRNTEAFF.

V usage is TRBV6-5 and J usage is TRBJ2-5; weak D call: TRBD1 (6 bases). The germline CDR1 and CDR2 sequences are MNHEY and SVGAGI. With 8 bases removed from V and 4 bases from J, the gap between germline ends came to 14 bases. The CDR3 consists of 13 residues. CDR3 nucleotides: TGTGCCAGCGCCGGACAGCGTTTAGAGACCCAGTACTTC. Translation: CASAGQRLETQYF.

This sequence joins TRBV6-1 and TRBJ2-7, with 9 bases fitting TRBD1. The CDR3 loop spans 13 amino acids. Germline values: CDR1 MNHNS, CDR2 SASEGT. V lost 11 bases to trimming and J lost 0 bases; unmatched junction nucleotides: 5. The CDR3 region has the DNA TGTGCCGTCGGACAGGGGCCCTCCTACGAGCAGTACTTC. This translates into CAVGQGPSYEQYF.

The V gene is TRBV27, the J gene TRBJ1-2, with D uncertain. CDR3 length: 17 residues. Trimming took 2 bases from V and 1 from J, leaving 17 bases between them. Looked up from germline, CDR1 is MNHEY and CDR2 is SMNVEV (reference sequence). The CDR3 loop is CASSLTQALVLNYGYTF. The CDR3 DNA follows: TGTGCCAGCAGTTTAACCCAGGCTCTAGTCCTTAACTATGGCTACACCTTC.

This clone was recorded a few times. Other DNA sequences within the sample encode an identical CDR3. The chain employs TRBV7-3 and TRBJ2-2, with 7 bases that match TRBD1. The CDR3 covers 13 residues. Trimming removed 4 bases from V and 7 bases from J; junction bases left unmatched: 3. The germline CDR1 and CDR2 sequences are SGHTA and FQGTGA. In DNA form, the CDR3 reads TGTGCCAGCAGCTCTCGGGACAGCGGGGAGCTGTTTTTT. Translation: CASSSRDSGELFF.

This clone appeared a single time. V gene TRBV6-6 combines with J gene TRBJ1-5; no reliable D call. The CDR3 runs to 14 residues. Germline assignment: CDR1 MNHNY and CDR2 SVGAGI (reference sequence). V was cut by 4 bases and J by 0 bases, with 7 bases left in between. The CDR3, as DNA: TGTGCCAGCAGTTCGCGGGCTAGCAATCAGCCCCAGCATTTT. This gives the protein CASSSRASNQPQHF.

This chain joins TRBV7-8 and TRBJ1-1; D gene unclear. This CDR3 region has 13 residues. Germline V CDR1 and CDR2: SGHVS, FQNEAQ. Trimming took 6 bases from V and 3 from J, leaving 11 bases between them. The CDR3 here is CASSQNSDTEAFF. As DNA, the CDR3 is TGTGCCAGCAGTCAAAACTCAGACACTGAAGCTTTCTTT.

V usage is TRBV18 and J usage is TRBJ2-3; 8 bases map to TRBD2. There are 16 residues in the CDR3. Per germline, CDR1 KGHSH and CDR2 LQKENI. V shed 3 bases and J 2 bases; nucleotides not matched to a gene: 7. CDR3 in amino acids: CASSPTHSGTTDTQYF. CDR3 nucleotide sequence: TGTGCCAGCTCACCTACTCATAGCGGGACCACAGATACGCAGTATTTT.

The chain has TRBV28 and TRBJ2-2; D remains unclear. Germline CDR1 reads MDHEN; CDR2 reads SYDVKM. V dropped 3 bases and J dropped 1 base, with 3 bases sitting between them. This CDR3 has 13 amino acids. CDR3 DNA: TGTGCCAGCAGTTTCTGGAACACCGGGGAGCTGTTTTTT. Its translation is CASSFWNTGELFF.

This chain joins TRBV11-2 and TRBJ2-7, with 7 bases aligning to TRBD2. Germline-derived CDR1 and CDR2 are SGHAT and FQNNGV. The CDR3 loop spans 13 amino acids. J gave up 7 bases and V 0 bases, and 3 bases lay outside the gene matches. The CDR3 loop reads CASSLDSGREQYF. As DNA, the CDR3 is TGTGCCAGCAGCTTAGACTCCGGGAGGGAGCAGTACTTC.

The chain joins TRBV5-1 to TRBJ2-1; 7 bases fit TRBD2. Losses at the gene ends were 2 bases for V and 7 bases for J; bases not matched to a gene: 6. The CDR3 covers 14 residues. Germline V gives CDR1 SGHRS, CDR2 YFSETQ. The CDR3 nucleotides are TGCGCCAGCAGCTTTGCGGGAGCGGGTAATGAGCAGTTCTTC. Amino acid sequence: CASSFAGAGNEQFF.

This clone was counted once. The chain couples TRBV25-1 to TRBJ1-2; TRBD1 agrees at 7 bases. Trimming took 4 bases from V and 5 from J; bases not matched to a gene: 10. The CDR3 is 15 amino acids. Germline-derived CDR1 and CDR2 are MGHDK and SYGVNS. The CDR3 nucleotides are TGTGCCAGCAGTGGACCCAGACAGGGCGGTTATGGCTACACCTTC. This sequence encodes CASSGPRQGGYGYTF.